Below are 25 T cell receptor beta chains sequenced from a single sample in a study of T cell responses to AZD1222 COVID-19 vaccine. This table comes from immunoSEQ multiplex PCR, and its TCRdb copy is limited to in-frame clones, with some not included. The table has 100,000 to 150,000 clones, around 90% seen once. Sequencing was performed on peripheral blood, taken on day 0 of MenACWY control vaccination. The receptor set was obtained from an adult in good health.

This chain joins TRBV2 and TRBJ1-2, with TRBD1 matching over 8 bases. Per germline, CDR1 SNHLY and CDR2 FYNNEI. The V and J ends lost 6 bases and 5 bases, in that order; junction bases with no gene match: 8. The CDR3 is made up of 14 amino acids. This CDR3 is CASSDRTGPYGYTF. CDR3 coding DNA: TGTGCCAGCAGCGACCGGACAGGGCCTTATGGCTACACCTTC.

J is TRBJ2-4 and V is TRBV7-9; 8 bases align to TRBD1. The CDR3 has 17 amino acids. Germline V gene data show CDR1 as SEHNR and CDR2 as FQNEAQ (reference sequence). V shed 4 bases, J shed 6 bases, and the junction held 14 bases outside the gene matches. The CDR3 nucleotides read TGTGCCAGCAGCTCCGCGTCTTTCAGGACAGGGATAAACATTCAGTACTTC. This translates into CASSSASFRTGINIQYF.

The rearrangement joins TRBV28 to TRBJ2-7; no clear D. The CDR3 spans 14 residues. The germline V gene has CDR1 MDHEN and CDR2 SYDVKM. V lost 2 bases and J lost 3, with 11 bases in between. The chain's CDR3 is CASSLRQPGYEQYF. CDR3 nucleotides: TGTGCCAGCAGTTTACGCCAGCCAGGCTACGAGCAGTACTTC.

The rearrangement joins TRBV6-5 to TRBJ2-5; D gene uncertain. Germline CDR1 reads MNHEY; CDR2 reads SVGAGI. There are 14 residues in the CDR3. Deletions cut 8 bases from V and 4 bases from J, with 17 bases between. This CDR3 is CASGRYPLGETQYF. For the CDR3, the DNA is TGTGCCAGCGGACGGTACCCCCTGGGAGAGACCCAGTACTTC.

A remark on this clone: Other nucleotide sequences in the sample specify the same CDR3. The CDR3 DNA is TGTGCCAGCAGCTTAGAGGGGCGGAATAGCAATCAGCCCCAGCATTTT. This gives the protein CASSLEGRNSNQPQHF. V is TRBV7-8 and J is TRBJ1-5, with D perhaps matching TRBD1 (5 bases). V was shortened by 1 base and J by 0 bases, with 10 bases between the two germline ends. Germline lookup yields CDR1 SGHVS and CDR2 FQNEAQ. This CDR3 contains 16 residues. The whole variable domain, filled in from reference TRBV7-8 and TRBJ1-5, reads GAGVSQSPRYKVAKRGQDVALRCDPISGHVSLFWYQQALGQGPEFLTYFQNEAQLDKSGLPSDRFFAERPEGSVSTLKIQRTQQEDSAVYLCASSLEGRNSNQPQHFGDGTRLSIL.

This chain joins TRBV5-5 and TRBJ2-1; 10 positions match TRBD2. This CDR3 spans 17 amino acids. Trimming took 0 bases from V and 9 from J; bases not matched to a gene: 12. Germline V CDR1 and CDR2: SGHKS, YYEKEE (reference sequence). For the CDR3, the DNA is TGTGCCAGCAGCTTGGAATACGGGGGGACTAGCGACGGTGAGCAGTTCTTC. Translation: CASSLEYGGTSDGEQFF.

This clone was observed once. The chain is built from TRBV7-9 and TRBJ1-1, with D possibly matching TRBD1 (5 bases). Germline loops: CDR1 SEHNR, CDR2 FQNEAQ (reference sequence). This CDR3 has 18 residues. The V and J ends lost 2 bases and 4 bases respectively, with 23 bases between them. CDR3 coding DNA: TGTGCCAGCAGCTTAATCGGAGGGGCAGCCCCTCGGGGCACTGAAGCTTTCTTT. It encodes CASSLIGGAAPRGTEAFF. The whole variable domain, filled in from reference TRBV7-9 and TRBJ1-1, reads DTGVSQNPRHKITKRGQNVTFRCDPISEHNRLYWYRQTLGQGPEFLTYFQNEAQLEKSRLLSDRFSAERPKGSFSTLEIQRTEQGDSAMYLCASSLIGGAAPRGTEAFFGQGTRLTVV.

This chain uses TRBV6-5 with TRBJ1-1; D is unclear. V lost 6 bases, J lost 0 bases, and 11 bases lay in between. There are 14 residues in the CDR3. From germline, CDR1 is MNHEY and CDR2 SVGAGI. The CDR3 loop reads CASRIGPLNTEAFF. In DNA form, the CDR3 reads TGTGCCAGCAGGATCGGGCCTTTGAACACTGAAGCTTTCTTT.

The chain employs TRBV3-1 (or the pseudogene TRBV3-2) and TRBJ1-1; D uncertain. The V gene lost 4 bases and the J gene lost 1 base, with 13 bases spanning the gap. Germline V lookup: CDR1 LGHDT, CDR2 YNNKEL (reference sequence). This CDR3 has 15 amino acids. The CDR3 spells CASSPLGRPNTEAFF. In nucleotides, the CDR3 is TGTGCCAGCAGCCCCCTGGGGAGACCGAACACTGAAGCTTTCTTT.

This chain joins TRBV18 and TRBJ2-5; unclear D gene. The V gene's germline CDR1 is KGHSH and CDR2 LQKENI. CDR3 length: 13 residues. V lost 4 bases and J lost 2, with 8 bases in between. CDR3: CASSRAIQETQYF. The CDR3 DNA reads TGTGCCAGCTCACGGGCCATACAAGAGACCCAGTACTTC.

CDR3 loop: CASSFANREKLFF. In nucleotides, the CDR3 is TGTGCCAGCAGCTTTGCAAATAGGGAAAAACTGTTTTTT. The chain has TRBV5-4 and TRBJ1-4; D not resolved. V was cut by 2 bases and J by 8 bases, with 10 bases left in between. CDR1 and CDR2 from the germline V gene are SGHNT and YYREEE (reference sequence). The CDR3 contains 13 residues.

The gene calls are TRBV10-3 and TRBJ2-7; 11 bases align to TRBD2. CDR1 is ENHRY and CDR2 is SYGVKD in the germline V gene. The CDR3 length is 14 residues. Trimming cost V 6 bases and J 0 bases; bases outside gene matches: 1. CDR3 nucleotide sequence: TGTGCCATCAGCACTAGCGGGAGCTCCTACGAGCAGTACTTC. It is translated as CAISTSGSSYEQYF.

This rearrangement joins TRBV6-1 to TRBJ1-6; TRBD1 matches 9 bases. This CDR3 spans 17 amino acids. V dropped 7 bases and J dropped 1; count of bases not matched to a gene: 8. Per the germline V gene, CDR1 is MNHNS and CDR2 is SASEGT. This CDR3 is CASIETGGFSYNSPLHF. The CDR3 region has the DNA TGTGCCAGCATTGAGACAGGGGGTTTTTCCTATAATTCACCCCTCCACTTT.

The chain is built from TRBV6-1 and TRBJ1-3; D unclear. Trimming left V 4 bases short and J 0 bases short, with 16 bases between. The CDR3 consists of 17 residues. Germline values: CDR1 MNHNS, CDR2 SASEGT. CDR3: CASSVGPPTGSGNTIYF. CDR3 nucleotide sequence: TGTGCCAGCAGTGTAGGACCGCCAACCGGCTCTGGAAACACCATATATTTT.

The rearrangement links TRBV5-1 to TRBJ2-2, with D maybe TRBD2 (6 bases). Trimming removed 7 bases at V and 0 bases at J, with 13 bases between. Germline CDR1 is SGHRS and CDR2 is YFSETQ. The CDR3 runs 15 residues. CDR3 DNA sequence: TGCGCCAGCTACGATAGCGGAACGAACACCGGGGAGCTGTTTTTT. Amino acid sequence: CASYDSGTNTGELFF. The variable domain in full, with the rest retrieved from reference TRBV5-1 and TRBJ2-2, is KAGVTQTPRYLIKTRGQQVTLSCSPISGHRSVSWYQQTPGQGLQFLFEYFSETQRNKGNFPGRFSGRQFSNSRSEMNVSTLELGDSALYLCASYDSGTNTGELFFGEGSRLTVL.

This sequence joins TRBV3-1 (or the pseudogene TRBV3-2) and TRBJ1-2; 10 bases match TRBD1. Germline V gene sequence: CDR1 LGHDT, CDR2 YNNKEL (reference sequence). V gave up 5 bases and J gave up 7 bases; unmatched junction bases: 10. The CDR3 loop spans 15 amino acids. The CDR3 nucleotides read TGTGCCAGCAGCTCGGGACAGGGGACCATTAGTGGCTACACCTTC. Amino acid sequence: CASSSGQGTISGYTF.

This clone has only a few counts. This chain uses TRBV3-1 (or the pseudogene TRBV3-2) with TRBJ2-2; TRBD1 matches 8 bases. The CDR3 has 16 amino acids. Germline V gene data show CDR1 as LGHDT and CDR2 as YNNKEL (reference sequence). Trimming cost V 1 base and J 3 bases; bases outside gene matches: 4. The CDR3 region is CASSQVGQGYTGELFF. The CDR3 coding sequence is TGTGCCAGCAGCCAAGTCGGACAGGGATACACCGGGGAGCTGTTTTTT.

V gene TRBV27 combines with J gene TRBJ2-1; D perhaps matches TRBD2 (5 bases). Trimming left V 5 bases short and J 2 bases short, with 16 bases between. Germline CDR1 reads MNHEY; CDR2 reads SMNVEV (reference sequence). The CDR3 totals 16 residues. CDR3 nucleotide sequence: TGTGCCAGCAGTCTACAAGCAGCGGACCCCTACAATGAGCAGTTCTTC. Its protein product is CASSLQAADPYNEQFF.

This clone has a single count. This chain joins TRBV18 and TRBJ1-4, with TRBD1 identical over 9 bases. V lost 3 bases and J lost 0; bases outside the gene matches: 2. CDR1 and CDR2 from the germline V gene are KGHSH and LQKENI. The CDR3 length is 16 residues. This chain's CDR3 is CASSPDRGATNEKLFF. DNA of the CDR3: TGTGCCAGCTCACCGGACAGGGGCGCAACTAATGAAAAACTGTTTTTT.

This chain connects TRBV7-8 to TRBJ2-7, with 15 bases lining up with TRBD2. CDR3 length: 16 amino acids. V was pared by 6 bases and J by 1 base, with 4 bases of the junction left unmatched. The germline V gene has CDR1 SGHVS and CDR2 FQNEAQ. For the CDR3, the DNA is TGTGCCAGCAGGGCCGGGACTAGCGGGAGGTCCTACGAGCAGTACTTC. This sequence encodes CASRAGTSGRSYEQYF.

The J gene is TRBJ2-7, the V gene TRBV19; TRBD1 agrees at 9 bases. The CDR3 consists of 15 residues. Per germline, CDR1 LNHDA and CDR2 SQIVND (reference sequence). Trimming at V came to 5 bases and at J to 3 bases, leaving 8 bases not matched to a gene. CDR3 sequence reads: CASSFGQGFFYEQYF. The CDR3 coding sequence is TGTGCCAGTAGTTTTGGACAGGGGTTCTTCTACGAGCAGTACTTC.

This rearrangement joins TRBV7-2 to TRBJ2-5; TRBD2 agrees at 11 bases. V gave up 6 bases and J gave up 2 bases; unmatched junction bases: 8. The CDR3 extends over 16 amino acids. Looked up from germline, CDR1 is SGHTA and CDR2 is FQGNSA. Here the CDR3 reads CASRNTGTSGQETQYF. CDR3 DNA: TGTGCCAGCAGGAATACCGGGACTAGCGGACAAGAGACCCAGTACTTC.

This CDR3 is CASPPAFGGGSTDTQYF. The CDR3 DNA reads TGTGCCAGCCCCCCCGCCTTCGGGGGCGGGAGTACAGATACGCAGTATTTT. The rearrangement uses TRBV28 and TRBJ2-3; D is possibly TRBD2 (7 bases). There are 17 residues in the CDR3. V was pared by 8 bases and J by 3 bases, with 24 bases between. Per germline, CDR1 MDHEN and CDR2 SYDVKM.

The gene calls are TRBV28 and TRBJ2-3; 9 bases map to TRBD2. Germline trimming cut 7 bases from V and 4 bases from J; bases unmatched to any gene: 24. Looked up from germline, CDR1 is MDHEN and CDR2 is SYDVKM. CDR3 length: 20 amino acids. CDR3 sequence reads: CASTGFGGVLAGRGADTQYF. The CDR3 region has the DNA TGTGCCAGCACCGGCTTCGGGGGTGTTCTAGCGGGACGAGGGGCAGATACGCAGTATTTT.

This clone was observed once. The V call is TRBV3-1 (or the pseudogene TRBV3-2), the J call TRBJ1-1, with 7 bases that match TRBD1. V trimming: 4 bases; J trimming: 4 bases; junction bases outside the gene matches: 6. Germline V gives CDR1 LGHDT, CDR2 YNNKEL (reference sequence). The CDR3 is 14 amino acids. The CDR3 reads CASSPQGGSTEAFF. CDR3 in DNA: TGTGCCAGCAGCCCCCAGGGGGGGAGCACTGAAGCTTTCTTT.